Sequencing of this T cell receptor (beta chain) was carried out in a study of blood T cell repertoires in COVID-19. Study-wide context: PBMCs, B-cell-depleted T cells, or T cells were the source of the cDNA or gDNA that made up the material.

The authors' processing: Amplification with reference gene primers provided the estimates of nucleated cell counts. Libraries were prepared by immunoSEQ multiplex PCR; TCRdb keeps only in-frame clonotypes and omits some of them. V, J and clone size are those of that table, while D and trimming were read from the DNA. The repertoire holds some 170,000 clones, with about 88% as singletons. This CDR3 has 16 amino acids. Germline-derived CDR1 and CDR2 are LNHDA and SQIVND (reference sequence). V shed 6 bases, J shed 4 bases, and the junction held 14 bases outside the gene matches. This clone was detected only once.

This receptor was obtained from a woman of 80 years or more with acute or convalescent COVID-19. The chain employs TRBV19 and TRBJ1-2; 7 bases map to TRBD1. Input material: peripheral blood. The chain's CDR3 is CASSIRGQSALYGYTF. The CDR3, as DNA: TGTGCCAGTAGCATAAGGGGGCAGAGTGCTCTCTATGGCTACACCTTC. Full variable domain (remainder filled in from reference TRBV19 and TRBJ1-2): DGGITQSPKYLFRKEGQNVTLSCEQNLNHDAMYWYRQDPGQGLRLIYYSQIVNDFQKGDIAEGYSVSREKKESFPLTVTSAQKNPTAFYLCASSIRGQSALYGYTFGSGTRLTVV.